This passage covers 3 T cell receptor beta chains from one sample sequenced in a study of PD-1 blockade in mismatch repair-deficient tumors. TCRdb's table, derived via immunoSEQ multiplex PCR, lists solely in-frame clones and lacks some. The sample has 100,000 or so clones; 82% are singletons. The sequences come from peripheral blood, collected 36 weeks after starting pembrolizumab. The source of these receptors is an adult with mismatch repair-deficient cancer.

The chain recombines TRBV11-3 with TRBJ2-1; D is undetermined. The germline CDR1 and CDR2 sequences are SGHNT and YENEEA. The CDR3 consists of 15 residues. V dropped 5 bases and J dropped 0 bases, with 11 bases sitting between them. CDR3 in DNA: TGTGCCAGCAGCCGACTCTTAAGCTCCTACAATGAGCAGTTCTTC. It yields the protein CASSRLLSSYNEQFF.

The chain uses TRBV4-3 and TRBJ2-3; D is possibly TRBD2 (6 bases). The ends were cut back, 1 base at V and 8 bases at J, with 10 bases in the middle. CDR1 is LGHNA, CDR2 YSLEER, per germline. The CDR3 contains 13 residues. CDR3 residues: CASSQVSGATQYF. CDR3 nucleotide sequence: TGCGCCAGCAGCCAAGTCTCGGGAGCTACGCAGTATTTT.

This chain uses TRBV5-1 with TRBJ1-4; 7 bases match TRBD1. CDR3 length: 15 amino acids. CDR1 is SGHRS, CDR2 YFSETQ, per germline. V gave up 3 bases and J gave up 7 bases; unmatched junction bases: 9. CDR3 region: CASSSTGSPGEKLFF. The DNA of the CDR3 is TGCGCCAGCAGCTCGACAGGGAGTCCAGGTGAAAAACTGTTTTTT.